These 20 T cell receptor beta chains were sequenced from one sample in a study of cytomegalovirus exposure and HLA in healthy donors (dated by TCRdb to about 2017). Library generation was performed with the immunoSEQ multiplex PCR assay. The multiplex PCR relied on a mix of 60 forward primers for TCR Vbeta segments and 13 reverse primers for TCR Jbeta segments. TCRdb retrieved this table from immuneACCESS and kept in-frame rearrangements only. Not all clones are present; in checked studies, unresolved V genes account for under half, and no reason is known for the remainder. The table for this sample lists about 150,000 clones; approximately 72% of them were counted only once. Approximately 2% of the sample belongs to the ten largest clones. The sample was PBMCs. All receptors come from a man aged 35-49 years in good health and CMV-seronegative.

V is TRBV5-4 and J is TRBJ2-7, with TRBD2 as a possible D gene (7 bases). Germline V gene lookup returns CDR1 SGHNT and CDR2 YYREEE (reference sequence). The CDR3 contains 16 residues. Trimming stripped 4 bases from V and 5 bases from J, with 22 bases between. The CDR3 region is CASSPIKKGGTHEQYF. In DNA form, the CDR3 reads TGTGCCAGCAGCCCAATCAAAAAGGGGGGGACCCACGAGCAGTACTTC.

The V and J genes are TRBV7-9 and TRBJ1-2; the match to TRBD1 covers 8 bases. Per germline, CDR1 SEHNR and CDR2 FQNEAQ (reference sequence). Unmatched junction bases numbered 16, after V lost 5 bases and J lost 8 bases. This CDR3 has 16 residues. CDR3 DNA sequence: TGTGCCAGCAGCCCGGAAGACAGGGGAAGGATTGGAGGCTACACCTTC. Protein sequence: CASSPEDRGRIGGYTF.

V is TRBV5-1 and J is TRBJ2-3, with a tentative D call TRBD2 (6 bases). Germline assignment: CDR1 SGHRS and CDR2 YFSETQ. The germline V and J ends were trimmed by 4 bases and 4 bases, with 13 bases remaining between them. The length of the CDR3 is 14 residues. CDR3 bases: TGCGCCAGCAGCCGGGACTCCCAGGCAGATACGCAGTATTTT. Amino acid sequence: CASSRDSQADTQYF.

This rearrangement joins TRBV5-6 to TRBJ1-2; TRBD1 matches at 7 bases. Germline values: CDR1 SGHDT, CDR2 YYEEEE. This CDR3 comprises 13 residues. After removal of 3 bases from V and 7 bases from J, the junction contained 6 bases not matched to a gene. The DNA of the CDR3 is TGTGCCAGCAGCTGGACAGGTTCTCTTGGCTACACCTTC. It translates to CASSWTGSLGYTF.

V and J are TRBV6-6 and TRBJ2-1, with TRBD2 identical over 9 bases. The ends lost 0 bases at V and 6 bases at J; junction bases unmatched: 6. The CDR3 is 16 amino acids. Looked up from germline, CDR1 is MNHNY and CDR2 is SVGAGI (reference sequence). CDR3 sequence reads: CASSYSGGGAGNEQFF. The CDR3 DNA is TGTGCCAGCAGTTACTCTGGCGGGGGGGCCGGCAATGAGCAGTTCTTC.

A few counts support this clone. The rearrangement joins TRBV7-2 to TRBJ1-4; D ambiguous. This CDR3 spans 14 amino acids. V dropped 3 bases and J dropped 8 bases, with 13 bases sitting between them. Germline V gene lookup returns CDR1 SGHTA and CDR2 FQGNSA. The CDR3 spells CASSLARVDEKLFF. The CDR3 DNA follows: TGTGCCAGCAGCTTGGCGAGGGTAGACGAAAAACTGTTTTTT.

The chain is built from TRBV13 and TRBJ2-5; 10 bases map to TRBD2. There are 17 residues in the CDR3. Germline CDR1 and CDR2: PRHDT and FYEKMQ (reference sequence). V was pared by 5 bases and J by 5 bases, with 14 bases of the junction left unmatched. The CDR3 region is CASSPPIASGGLETQYF. CDR3 coding DNA: TGTGCCAGCAGCCCTCCTATTGCTAGCGGGGGATTGGAGACCCAGTACTTC.

This sequence joins TRBV10-3 and TRBJ1-1; D is ambiguous. Trimming took 7 bases from V and 3 from J, leaving 12 bases between them. CDR1 is ENHRY and CDR2 is SYGVKD in the germline V gene. The CDR3 covers 13 residues. Written as DNA, the CDR3 is TGTGCCATCAACCAATCCCCGGACACTGAAGCTTTCTTT. Its protein product is CAINQSPDTEAFF.

The chain links TRBV10-3 to TRBJ2-5, with D perhaps TRBD1 (6 bases). Per germline, CDR1 ENHRY and CDR2 SYGVKD. This CDR3 contains 13 residues. The V gene lost 5 bases and the J gene lost 1 base, with 8 bases spanning the gap. CDR3 residues: CAISSTGQETQYF. The CDR3 nucleotides are TGTGCCATCAGTTCGACAGGCCAAGAGACCCAGTACTTC.

The rearrangement uses TRBV4-3 and TRBJ1-2, with 9 bases aligning to TRBD1. CDR1 and CDR2 from the germline V gene are LGHNA and YSLEER. The CDR3 has 16 amino acids. V lost 0 bases to trimming and J lost 4 bases; unmatched junction nucleotides: 6. The chain's CDR3 is CASSQEFGTGPYGYTF. CDR3 DNA: TGCGCCAGCAGCCAAGAATTCGGGACAGGGCCCTATGGCTACACCTTC.

The chain has TRBV30 and TRBJ2-7, with 11 nucleotides matching TRBD2. This CDR3 region has 12 residues. The germline V gene has CDR1 GTSNPN and CDR2 SVGIG (reference sequence). The CDR3 bases are TGTGCTTCGGGACTAGCGGCCGCGGATCAGTACTTC. Protein product: CASGLAAADQYF.

The chain recombines TRBV10-3 with TRBJ1-2; D uncertain. Germline CDR1 reads ENHRY; CDR2 reads SYGVKD. The CDR3 totals 16 residues. V lost 0 bases to trimming and J lost 4 bases, with 15 bases between them. As DNA, the CDR3 is TGTGCCATCAGTGAGTCCCCAGTGGAGTTTTCCTATGGCTACACCTTC. Its translation is CAISESPVEFSYGYTF.

CDR3 nucleotide sequence: TGTGCCAGCTCACAAAGGGGGGGACAGGGGACCTACGAGCAGTACTTC. Amino acid sequence: CASSQRGGQGTYEQYF. The rearrangement uses TRBV18 and TRBJ2-7; TRBD1 matches 10 bases. Germline CDR1 and CDR2: KGHSH and LQKENI. This CDR3 contains 16 residues. With 4 bases clipped from V and 2 bases from J, the junction kept 8 bases outside the gene matches.

The J gene is TRBJ2-2, the V gene TRBV6-6; maybe TRBD2 (6 bases). Germline assignment: CDR1 MNHNY and CDR2 SVGAGI (reference sequence). The CDR3 contains 13 residues. V was trimmed by 6 bases and J by 6 bases, leaving 11 bases between them. CDR3 DNA sequence: TGTGCCAGCAGACGCATAGCGGCCGGGGAGCTGTTTTTT. This sequence encodes CASRRIAAGELFF.

The chain uses TRBV18 and TRBJ1-1; no definite D call. Between the trimmed V and J ends, which lost 6 bases and 0 bases, there was a span of 14 bases. The CDR3 is 15 residues long. Germline values: CDR1 KGHSH, CDR2 LQKENI. The CDR3 region is CASSVEDLVNTEAFF. In DNA form, the CDR3 reads TGTGCCAGCTCGGTGGAGGACTTAGTGAACACTGAAGCTTTCTTT.

The V and J genes are TRBV2 and TRBJ2-1; perhaps TRBD2 as D (7 bases). V dropped 9 bases and J dropped 7 bases, with 19 bases sitting between them. CDR3 length: 14 amino acids. The germline gives CDR1 SNHLY, CDR2 FYNNEI. The CDR3 sequence: CASLRGGLRNEQFF. The CDR3 DNA follows: TGTGCCAGTTTGAGGGGGGGGTTGAGGAATGAGCAGTTCTTC.

The chain uses TRBV4-1 and TRBJ1-5; TRBD1 matches at 11 bases. CDR1 MGHRA and CDR2 YSYEKL come from the germline V gene. The V segment lost 4 bases and the J segment 5 bases; nucleotides outside the gene matches: 7. CDR3 length equals 16 residues. The CDR3 bases are TGCGCCAGCAGCCTCTACCCGGGACAGGGGGATCAGCCCCAGCATTTT. Translated, it gives CASSLYPGQGDQPQHF.

This chain links TRBV6-6 with TRBJ2-7, with D possibly being TRBD2 (6 bases). V was cut by 5 bases and J by 2 bases, with 16 bases left in between. Germline assignment: CDR1 MNHNY and CDR2 SVGAGI (reference sequence). The CDR3 is 15 residues long. Here the CDR3 reads CASSGFGTLPYEQYF. CDR3 nucleotide sequence: TGTGCCAGCAGTGGTTTCGGGACTCTCCCCTACGAGCAGTACTTC.

This chain joins TRBV5-1 and TRBJ1-2; TRBD1 might be the D (5 bases). The length of the CDR3 is 16 residues. CDR1 and CDR2 from the germline V gene are SGHRS and YFSETQ. The ends were cut back, 4 bases at V and 6 bases at J, with 22 bases in the middle. As DNA, the CDR3 is TGCGCCAGCAGCCCCTCGGGCACACTCTCGGGGGATGGCTACACCTTC. This translates into CASSPSGTLSGDGYTF.

The sample holds one count of this clone. The chain joins TRBV4-1 to TRBJ2-2; 9 bases fit TRBD2. The CDR3 is 16 residues long. The germline gives CDR1 MGHRA, CDR2 YSYEKL. The V gene end was trimmed by 4 bases and the J gene end by 6 bases; junction bases not matched to a gene: 9. The CDR3 is CASSPGLAVSPGELFF. For the CDR3, the DNA is TGCGCCAGCAGCCCGGGACTAGCCGTAAGCCCCGGGGAGCTGTTTTTT.